The T cell receptor (beta chain) under discussion was sequenced for a study of T cell repertoires in cytomegalovirus infection. Across the whole study: As its CMV epitopes, the study selected recently identified HLA-C-restricted and well-studied HLA-B-restricted targets. A matching HLA type, together with CMV infection, was signaled by public TCR beta signatures.

This CDR3 contains 16 residues. Germline values: CDR1 SGHAT, CDR2 FQNNGV. The ends were cut back, 1 base at V and 6 bases at J, with 16 bases in the middle. For this clonotype: Its antigen is not known.

Findings of the study overall: Of the TCR beta families, the public ones yielded a cumulative frequency that identified carriers of CMV plus the relevant HLA. HLA-C-restricted CMV clonotypes gave the most frequent clonotype in two of eight donors.

TCRdb ran MiXCR on the reads and lists one entry per CDR3 protein. The sample holds fewer than 1,000,000 distinct CDR3 sequences, around 31% seen once. The chain combines TRBV11-2 with TRBJ2-1, with D tentatively TRBD2 (7 bases). The sequence was obtained from a human donor in good health (CMV status not recorded). Some clones in this sample may be carry-over from other donors' samples. Material: cultured CD8+ T cells from PBMCs, obtained from culture after CMV antigen stimulation. CDR3 coding DNA: TGTGCCAGCAGCTTAGCTCCGGGGGGCCCTTCCAATGAGCAGTTCTTC. It encodes CASSLAPGGPSNEQFF.